These T cell receptor beta chains were read from a single sample in a study of shared T cell receptors in the human thymus. The repertoire was sequenced with immunoSEQ multiplex PCR; TCRdb's copy has only in-frame clones and lacks some. The sample records 600,000 or so clones, over 75% being singletons. These data also featured in a second study, about human thymus T cells.

Material: thymocytes. Source of these receptors: a boy under two years old with a congenital heart defect. Both conserved end residues are part of each CDR3. D genes are given only for firm matches. The size field is filled for only some rows; it gives once, few, many or a size class.

TRBJ2-1,once,TRBD2,TRBV9,CASSVASGGYNEQFF,TGTGCCAGCAGCGTAGCTAGCGGGGGTTACAATGAGCAGTTCTTC
TRBJ2-4,.,TRBD1,TRBV19,CASSIGTENIQYF,TGTGCCAGTAGTATCGGGACAGAAAACATTCAGTACTTC
TRBJ2-2,.,.,TRBV7-2,CASSLDRGNTGELFF,TGTGCCAGCAGCTTAGATCGAGGGAACACCGGGGAGCTGTTTTTT
TRBJ1-2,few,.,TRBV28,CASSLGVNGYTF,TGTGCCAGCAGTTTAGGAGTAAATGGCTACACCTTC
TRBJ1-5,.,.,TRBV4-1,CASSQGFLGARPEEYSNQPQHF,TGCGCCAGCAGCCAAGGATTTTTGGGGGCGAGGCCTGAGGAATATAGCAATCAGCCCCAGCATTTT
TRBJ1-5,.,.,TRBV6-1,CASDTGWGLRPQHF,TGTGCCAGTGATACAGGGTGGGGCCTAAGGCCCCAGCATTTT
TRBJ2-7,.,TRBD1,TRBV19,CASSTKPGQGIFKQYF,TGTGCCAGTAGTACCAAACCGGGACAGGGGATTTTCAAGCAGTACTTC
TRBJ2-3,.,.,TRBV29-1,CSVEKDYTDTQYF,TGCAGCGTTGAAAAGGACTACACAGATACGCAGTATTTT
TRBJ2-3,.,TRBD2,TRBV4-2,CASSQVGTSGGRVDTQYF,TGTGCCAGCAGCCAGGTCGGGACTAGCGGGGGGAGGGTAGATACGCAGTATTTT
TRBJ2-7,.,.,TRBV6-1,CASRSTRVSSYEQYF,TGTGCCAGCAGATCTACCAGGGTAAGCTCCTACGAGCAGTACTTC
TRBJ2-3,.,TRBD2,TRBV7-2,CASSSRLAGGPGTDTQYF,TGTGCCAGCAGCTCCCGACTAGCGGGGGGGCCGGGCACAGATACGCAGTATTTT
TRBJ2-3,.,.,TRBV9,CASSVGGWPPCTDTQYF,TGTGCCAGCAGCGTAGGGGGCTGGCCCCCATGTACAGATACGCAGTATTTT
TRBJ2-7,once,.,TRBV16,CASSHTRGDEQYF,TGTGCCAGCAGCCATACACGGGGAGACGAGCAGTACTTC
TRBJ1-4,few,TRBD1,TRBV30,CAWRTERVGQDEKLFF,TGTGCCTGGAGAACGGAGAGGGTGGGACAGGATGAAAAACTGTTTTTT
TRBJ1-2,.,.,TRBV5-6,CASSPARTGNYGYTF,TGTGCCAGCAGTCCTGCCAGAACAGGGAATTATGGCTACACCTTC
TRBJ2-5,.,TRBD2,TRBV10-3,CAISERTSSPQETQYF,TGTGCCATCAGTGAGCGGACTAGTTCACCCCAAGAGACCCAGTACTTC
TRBJ2-3,.,TRBD2,TRBV13,CASSLRDSGDDSTDTQYF,TGTGCCAGCAGCTTAAGGGATAGCGGGGACGACTCCACAGATACGCAGTATTTT
TRBJ2-5,once,.,TRBV4-1,CASSQGAVRETQYF,TGCGCCAGCAGCCAAGGTGCCGTCCGGGAGACCCAGTACTTC
TRBJ2-3,.,.,TRBV19,CASSPQSGDGTDTQYF,TGTGCCAGTAGTCCCCAGTCAGGTGATGGAACAGATACGCAGTATTTT
TRBJ2-7,.,TRBD2,TRBV23-1,CASSQSGSGDYEQYF,TGCGCCAGCAGTCAATCGGGCAGCGGGGACTACGAGCAGTACTTC
TRBJ1-2,.,TRBD1,TRBV28,CASISDRGGGYTF,TGTGCCAGCATCTCCGACAGGGGAGGTGGCTACACCTTC
TRBJ1-6,.,.,TRBV7-2,CASSPTRSYNSPLHF,TGTGCCAGCAGCCCAACACGCTCCTATAATTCACCCCTCCACTTT
TRBJ2-3,.,.,TRBV19,CASSMGNISTDTQYF,TGTGCCAGTAGTATGGGCAACATTAGCACAGATACGCAGTATTTT
TRBJ1-1,.,.,TRBV4-1,CASSCQGWDTEAFF,TGCGCCAGCAGCTGCCAGGGGTGGGACACTGAAGCTTTCTTT
TRBJ2-7,.,TRBD2,TRBV6-1,CASSESGGISYEQYF,TGTGCCAGCAGTGAGAGCGGGGGTATTTCCTACGAGCAGTACTTC
TRBJ2-3,.,TRBD2,TRBV4-1,CASSQEGIGTRGTDTQYF,TGCGCCAGCAGCCAAGAAGGCATAGGGACTAGGGGCACAGATACGCAGTATTTT
TRBJ1-3,few,TRBD1,TRBV27,CASSSRQGGNTIYF,TGTGCCAGCAGTTCCCGACAGGGGGGAAACACCATATATTTT
TRBJ1-1,.,TRBD1,TRBV6-1,CASSGPGQGAGTEAFF,TGTGCCAGCAGTGGGCCGGGACAGGGGGCAGGTACTGAAGCTTTCTTT
TRBJ2-7,.,.,TRBV6-1,CASRPRIFPYEQYF,TGTGCCAGCCGACCTAGGATTTTTCCCTACGAGCAGTACTTC
TRBJ1-1,.,TRBD1,TRBV29-1,CSVAWDRTFEAFF,TGCAGCGTCGCTTGGGACAGAACTTTTGAAGCTTTCTTT
TRBJ2-3,.,TRBD2,TRBV28,CASSSRTSGRPGTDTQYF,TGTGCCAGCAGTTCGCGGACTAGCGGGAGACCGGGCACAGATACGCAGTATTTT
TRBJ1-6,.,.,TRBV9,CASSVGNTNNSPLHF,TGTGCCAGCAGCGTAGGTAACACCAACAATTCACCCCTCCACTTT
TRBJ2-7,.,TRBD1,TRBV5-4,CASSITPGTGDYEQYF,TGTGCCAGCAGCATAACCCCCGGGACAGGGGACTACGAGCAGTACTTC
TRBJ2-4,.,.,TRBV14,CASSQVAEPGDIQYF,TGTGCCAGCAGCCAAGTGGCAGAACCCGGGGACATTCAGTACTTC
TRBJ1-5,.,.,TRBV28,CASSLAGAGNQPQHF,TGTGCCAGCAGTTTGGCGGGGGCAGGCAATCAGCCCCAGCATTTT
TRBJ1-1,.,.,TRBV18,CASSPPAGNTEAFF,TGTGCCAGCTCACCACCGGCAGGGAACACTGAAGCTTTCTTT
TRBJ2-1,.,TRBD1,TRBV7-9,CASRHNLGTENNEQFF,TGTGCCAGCAGGCACAATCTCGGGACAGAGAACAATGAGCAGTTCTTC
TRBJ2-3,.,.,TRBV20-1,CSAVFTDTQYF,TGCAGTGCTGTCTTCACAGATACGCAGTATTTT
TRBJ1-2,.,.,TRBV25-1,CASSVADGGGYTF,TGTGCCAGCAGTGTCGCAGACGGGGGTGGCTACACCTTC
TRBJ2-2,.,.,TRBV12-5,CASGLGLDNPKGTGELFF,TGTGCTAGTGGTCTCGGACTCGACAACCCTAAAGGGACCGGGGAGCTGTTTTTT
TRBJ2-7,.,TRBD2,TRBV4-1,CASSQCFLAGAPHEQYF,TGCGCCAGCAGCCAGTGTTTTCTAGCGGGAGCCCCCCACGAGCAGTACTTC
TRBJ2-7,.,.,TRBV19,CASSMAGTSYEQYF,TGTGCCAGTAGTATGGCCGGGACTTCATACGAGCAGTACTTC
TRBJ2-7,once,TRBD1,TRBV7-2,CASSSWTGTGIHEQYF,TGTGCCAGCAGCTCATGGACCGGGACAGGGATCCACGAGCAGTACTTC
TRBJ2-7,.,TRBD2,TRBV5-1,CASSSGGAAYEQYF,TGCGCCAGCAGCTCCGGGGGGGCGGCCTACGAGCAGTACTTC
TRBJ2-3,.,TRBD2,TRBV28,CAALERSREADTQYF,TGTGCCGCCCTTGAGAGGTCGCGGGAGGCAGATACGCAGTATTTT
TRBJ1-2,once,.,TRBV6-6,CASSYPDTYGYTF,TGTGCCAGCAGTTACCCCGACACCTATGGCTACACCTTC
TRBJ2-1,.,TRBD2,TRBV7-9,CASSLALRGDDYNEQFF,TGTGCCAGCAGCTTAGCTTTGCGGGGGGACGATTACAATGAGCAGTTCTTC
TRBJ2-1,.,.,TRBV20-1,CSASFDEQFF,TGCAGTGCTTCATTTGATGAGCAGTTCTTC
TRBJ1-2,.,.,TRBV7-2,CASSFGAGYTF,TGTGCCAGCAGCTTCGGAGCCGGCTACACCTTC
TRBJ1-1,.,.,TRBV30,CAWSVTGRGNTEAFF,TGTGCCTGGAGTGTCACCGGCAGGGGGAACACTGAAGCTTTCTTT
TRBJ2-7,once,TRBD2,TRBV5-1,CASSPLAGPSGSYEQYF,TGCGCCAGCAGCCCCCTCGCGGGGCCTAGCGGGTCCTACGAGCAGTACTTC